This TCR beta chain was recorded in a study of T cell responses to AZD1222 COVID-19 vaccine. Germline CDR1 reads SGHKS; CDR2 reads YYEKEE (reference sequence). The CDR3 runs 19 residues. V lost 2 bases to trimming and J lost 2 bases, with 25 bases between them. TCRdb's table, derived via immunoSEQ multiplex PCR, lists solely in-frame clones and lacks some. The sample shows about 140,000 clones, 88% of them seen only once. Material: peripheral blood, obtained 28 days after the second AZD1222 dose. The chain uses TRBV5-5 and TRBJ1-2, with a possible D match to TRBD1 (5 bases). The clonotype originates from an adult who received the AZD1222 COVID-19 vaccine. The CDR3: CASSLSAQRGPESNYGYTF. The CDR3 DNA reads as TGTGCCAGCAGCTTATCGGCCCAGAGGGGTCCAGAATCCAACTATGGCTACACCTTC.